A single sample gave rise to the 5 T cell receptor beta chains below, sequenced in a study of immune heterogeneity within non-small cell lung tumors. Bulk tumor genomic DNA served as template, at 600 ng per sample. During surgery, each primary tumor gave multiple biopsies spaced as far apart as possible. The study enrolled patients with untreated, newly diagnosed non-small cell lung cancer who underwent curative surgery. Multiplex PCR was performed with 32 V and 13 J primers, and it amplified TCR beta CDR3. TCRdb fed the multiplex PCR reads into MiXCR, producing one record per CDR3 protein. The sample shows about 22,000 distinct CDR3 sequences, around 30% of them seen only once. Sequencing was carried out using lung tumor tissue. Receptors were obtained from a man in his forties or fifties with non-small cell lung cancer.

This clonotype appeared a few times. The chain carries TRBV10-3 and TRBJ2-1; D tentatively fits TRBD1 or TRBD2 (5 bases each). The CDR3 runs 15 residues. Germline V gene sequence: CDR1 ENHRY, CDR2 SYGVKD. With 8 bases removed from V and 8 bases from J, the gap between germline ends came to 22 bases. CDR3 loop: CAIGGRHGAWDEQFF. The CDR3, as DNA: TGTGCCATCGGTGGGAGACACGGGGCATGGGATGAGCAGTTCTTC.

This clonotype was picked up many times. J is TRBJ2-7 and V is TRBV5-1; 7 bases are shared with TRBD2. The ends lost 4 bases at V and 7 bases at J; junction bases unmatched: 11. The CDR3 sequence is 14 residues long. Germline V CDR1 and CDR2: SGHRS, YFSETQ. The CDR3 DNA follows: TGCGCCAGCAGCGTGGCAGCGGGGACGGGAGAGCAGTACTTC. Amino acid sequence: CASSVAAGTGEQYF. Variable domain in full (rest from reference TRBV5-1 and TRBJ2-7): KAGVTQTPRYLIKTRGQQVTLSCSPISGHRSVSWYQQTPGQGLQFLFEYFSETQRNKGNFPGRFSGRQFSNSRSEMNVSTLELGDSALYLCASSVAAGTGEQYFGPGTRLTVT.

The table lists this clonotype with a few counts. This chain links TRBV5-8 with TRBJ2-7, with D uncertain. The germline V gene has CDR1 SGHTS and CDR2 YDEGEE. The CDR3 is 14 residues long. V gave up 1 base and J gave up 4 bases, with 12 bases separating them. CDR3 in DNA: TGTGCCAGCAGCTTGTGGCTCTTCGGGTACGAGCAGTACTTC. It specifies CASSLWLFGYEQYF.

Judged by abundance, this clonotype is medium-sized. The chain has TRBV19 and TRBJ1-2; TRBD1 matches at 7 bases. The CDR3 is 14 amino acids. The trim removed 4 bases at V and 7 bases at J, leaving 9 bases unmatched. Per germline, CDR1 LNHDA and CDR2 SQIVND (reference sequence). The CDR3 DNA follows: TGTGCCAGTAGTACGACGACAGGGAACGGTGGCTACACCTTC. Translated, it gives CASSTTTGNGGYTF.

This clonotype was counted many times. V is TRBV10-3 and J is TRBJ2-7; 10 bases align to TRBD2. There are 12 residues in the CDR3. The trim removed 10 bases at V and 7 bases at J, leaving 7 bases unmatched. The germline CDR1 and CDR2 sequences are ENHRY and SYGVKD. This chain's CDR3 is CATGLAETEQYF. The DNA of the CDR3 is TGTGCCACCGGACTAGCGGAGACAGAGCAGTACTTC.